Shown below are 28 T cell receptor beta chains from a single sample sequenced in a study of blood T cell repertoires in COVID-19. TCRdb keeps only in-frame clones here, not all; method: immunoSEQ multiplex PCR. The table has roughly 180,000 clones, about 91% seen once. Material for sequencing was peripheral blood. The receptors stem from a woman in her twenties or thirties with acute or convalescent COVID-19.

The chain couples TRBV27 to TRBJ2-7; D might be TRBD2 (5 bases). V lost 6 bases, J lost 6 bases, and 18 bases lay in between. Germline lookup yields CDR1 MNHEY and CDR2 SMNVEV (reference sequence). The CDR3 covers 14 residues. CDR3 loop: CASRPTLERAEQYF. The CDR3 coding sequence is TGTGCCAGCAGGCCAACCCTCGAGAGGGCCGAGCAGTACTTC.

The CDR3 spells CASLPGSSYEQYF. The CDR3 coding sequence is TGTGCCAGCCTGCCGGGAAGCTCCTACGAGCAGTACTTC. The V gene is TRBV28, the J gene TRBJ2-7; possible D gene TRBD2, 5 bases. V lost 8 bases and J 0 bases, leaving 11 bases between the germline ends. CDR1 and CDR2 from the germline V gene are MDHEN and SYDVKM. The CDR3 contains 13 residues. The whole variable domain, filled in from reference TRBV28 and TRBJ2-7, reads DVKVTQSSRYLVKRTGEKVFLECVQDMDHENMFWYRQDPGLGLRLIYFSYDVKMKEKGDIPEGYSVSREKKERFSLILESASTNQTSMYLCASLPGSSYEQYFGPGTRLTVT.

This rearrangement joins TRBV10-3 to TRBJ2-3, with a tentative D call TRBD1 (5 bases). This CDR3 comprises 13 residues. Germline-derived CDR1 and CDR2 are ENHRY and SYGVKD. V was cut by 7 bases and J by 2 bases, with 10 bases left in between. CDR3 nucleotide sequence: TGTGCCATCAACCCTGGGGCCACAGATACGCAGTATTTT. Amino acid sequence: CAINPGATDTQYF.

This chain uses TRBV5-1 with TRBJ2-7; 7 bases line up with TRBD1. V lost 2 bases, J lost 5 bases, and 4 bases stayed unmatched. Germline V lookup: CDR1 SGHRS, CDR2 YFSETQ. This CDR3 contains 13 residues. The CDR3 loop is CASSLQGPDEQYF. CDR3 DNA sequence: TGCGCCAGCAGCTTACAGGGGCCCGACGAGCAGTACTTC. The whole variable domain, remainder taken from reference TRBV5-1 and TRBJ2-7, is KAGVTQTPRYLIKTRGQQVTLSCSPISGHRSVSWYQQTPGQGLQFLFEYFSETQRNKGNFPGRFSGRQFSNSRSEMNVSTLELGDSALYLCASSLQGPDEQYFGPGTRLTVT.

The CDR3 is CASSSPGYGYTF. CDR3 DNA: TGTGCCAGCAGTTCCCCGGGTTATGGCTACACCTTC. The chain has TRBV28 and TRBJ1-2; no firm D call. Per germline, CDR1 MDHEN and CDR2 SYDVKM. The CDR3 sequence is 12 residues long. Between the trimmed V and J ends, which lost 4 bases and 5 bases, there was a span of 8 bases.

The chain is built from TRBV7-2 and TRBJ1-2; D might be TRBD1 (6 bases). V lost 5 bases to trimming and J lost 4 bases, with 14 bases between them. The CDR3 consists of 14 residues. Germline CDR1 and CDR2: SGHTA and FQGNSA. CDR3 DNA: TGTGCCAGCAGCGGATCTCAGGGGATCTATGGCTACACCTTC. Protein sequence: CASSGSQGIYGYTF.

The chain employs TRBV2 and TRBJ1-2; TRBD1 is a possible D gene (6 bases). The germline V gene has CDR1 SNHLY and CDR2 FYNNEI. The V and J ends lost 4 bases and 4 bases respectively, with 10 bases between them. CDR3 size: 13 residues. For the CDR3, the DNA is TGTGCCAGCAGTGTGGGACACGGCTATGGCTACACCTTC. Translated: CASSVGHGYGYTF. Complete variable domain (other parts from reference TRBV2 and TRBJ1-2): EPEVTQTPSHQVTQMGQEVILRCVPISNHLYFYWYRQILGQKVEFLVSFYNNEISEKSEIFDDQFSVERPDGSNFTLKIRSTKLEDSAMYFCASSVGHGYGYTFGSGTRLTVV.

This sequence joins TRBV24-1 and TRBJ2-2; D unclear. Germline CDR1 KGHDR, CDR2 SFDVKD. Trimming left V 4 bases short and J 5 bases short, with 7 bases between. The CDR3 is 13 amino acids. CDR3 coding DNA: TGTGCCACCAGTGAGCCGGGTACCGGGGAGCTGTTTTTT. Protein: CATSEPGTGELFF.

This clone was found once. The chain joins TRBV11-2 to TRBJ1-2; tentatively, D is TRBD1 (6 bases). Trimming cost V 4 bases and J 8 bases, with 17 bases left between them. Germline CDR1 SGHAT, CDR2 FQNNGV. This CDR3 is built from 14 residues. The CDR3 is CASSSNRGAVGYTF. CDR3 DNA sequence: TGTGCCAGCAGCTCTAACCGGGGGGCGGTGGGCTACACCTTC. Full variable domain (remainder filled in from reference TRBV11-2 and TRBJ1-2): EAGVAQSPRYKIIEKRQSVAFWCNPISGHATLYWYQQILGQGPKLLIQFQNNGVVDDSQLPKDRFSAERLKGVDSTLKIQPAKLEDSAVYLCASSSNRGAVGYTFGSGTRLTVV.

The chain recombines TRBV12-2 with TRBJ2-1; no DNA check was done on the table's D call, TRBD2. TRBV12-2 is given as a pseudogene. The length of the CDR3 is 15 residues. CDR3 in DNA: TGTGCAAGTCGCTTAGAGAAGAGGGAAATGTTTGAGCAGTTCTTC. This encodes CASRLEKREMFEQFF.

The chain has TRBV2 and TRBJ1-6; D not certain. The CDR3 extends over 15 amino acids. Trimming stripped 2 bases from V and 3 bases from J, with 8 bases between. Germline V CDR1 and CDR2: SNHLY, FYNNEI. The DNA for the CDR3 is TGTGCCAGCAGTGAAAGAGACAACTATAATTCACCCCTCCACTTT. Amino acid sequence: CASSERDNYNSPLHF.

A remark on this clone: This sample includes further DNA sequences coding for the same CDR3. The chain couples TRBV12-3 or TRBV12-4 to TRBJ1-5; no reliable D call. This CDR3 has 12 amino acids. Trimming left V 1 base short and J 6 bases short, with 4 bases between. CDR3 coding DNA: TGTGCCAGCAGTTTAGGAGGTCAGCCCCAGCATTTT. It is translated as CASSLGGQPQHF.

This sequence joins TRBV3-1 (or the pseudogene TRBV3-2) and TRBJ2-1; 9 nucleotides align to TRBD2. J gave up 5 bases and V 6 bases, and 8 bases lay outside the gene matches. CDR3 length equals 15 residues. Per germline, CDR1 LGHDT and CDR2 YNNKEL (reference sequence). For the CDR3, the DNA is TGTGCCAGCAGTGAGGCGGGAGGGCCTGACAATGAGCAGTTCTTC. This encodes CASSEAGGPDNEQFF.

In its sample, this clone was seen once. V is TRBV12-3 or TRBV12-4 and J is TRBJ1-4, with TRBD1 matching 9 bases. V dropped 6 bases and J dropped 10; count of bases not matched to a gene: 6. The CDR3 is made up of 13 amino acids. CDR3 loop: CASRTGGARKLFF. The CDR3 nucleotides are TGTGCCAGCAGAACAGGGGGCGCAAGAAAACTGTTTTTT.

J is TRBJ1-1 and V is TRBV12-3 or TRBV12-4; tentative D call: TRBD1 (5 bases). Trimming took off 7 bases at V and 4 bases at J, with 13 bases between the two ends. CDR3 length: 13 amino acids. CDR3 region: CASILGGGTEAFF. In nucleotides, the CDR3 is TGTGCCAGCATCCTGGGGGGGGGCACTGAAGCTTTCTTT.

J is TRBJ2-2 and V is TRBV28; D ambiguous. Trimming removed 0 bases at V and 7 bases at J, with 9 bases between. The CDR3 sequence is 14 residues long. CDR1 and CDR2 from the germline V gene are MDHEN and SYDVKM. CDR3 amino acids: CASSLWGANGELFF. CDR3 bases: TGTGCCAGCAGTTTATGGGGCGCGAACGGGGAGCTGTTTTTT.

The V and J genes are TRBV30 and TRBJ1-3; D is ambiguous. Germline V gene data show CDR1 as GTSNPN and CDR2 as SVGIG (reference sequence). CDR3 size: 14 residues. Trimming removed 2 bases at V and 0 bases at J, with 8 bases between. The CDR3 here is CAWSLEFSGNTIYF. CDR3 nucleotides: TGTGCCTGGAGTTTAGAGTTCTCTGGAAACACCATATATTTT. The full variable domain, rest sourced from reference TRBV30 and TRBJ1-3, is SQTIHQWPATLVQPVGSPLSLECTVEGTSNPNLYWYRQAAGRGLQLLFYSVGIGQISSEVPQNLSASRPQDRQFILSSKKLLLSDSGFYLCAWSLEFSGNTIYFGEGSWLTVV.

The rearrangement joins TRBV5-1 to TRBJ2-2; D is possibly TRBD2 (6 bases). The CDR3 consists of 12 residues. The germline V gene has CDR1 SGHRS and CDR2 YFSETQ. V was cut by 4 bases and J by 8 bases, with 9 bases left in between. The CDR3 loop is CASSRGEGELFF. The CDR3 DNA reads as TGCGCCAGCAGCCGCGGGGAGGGGGAGCTGTTTTTT.

This clone has a single count. The chain employs TRBV18 and TRBJ2-3; TRBD2 matches at 10 bases. This CDR3 contains 16 residues. V was pared by 3 bases and J by 1 base, with 4 bases of the junction left unmatched. The germline gives CDR1 KGHSH, CDR2 LQKENI. CDR3 in amino acids: CASSPSSGSRTDTQYF. The CDR3 nucleotides are TGTGCCAGCTCACCTTCTAGCGGGAGCCGCACAGATACGCAGTATTTT.

V is TRBV7-2 and J is TRBJ1-2; 8 bases match TRBD1. J lost 7 bases, V lost 4 bases, and 5 bases had no gene match. This CDR3 has 13 amino acids. CDR1 is SGHTA, CDR2 FQGNSA, per germline. CDR3 region: CASSSMDRAGYTF. The CDR3 region has the DNA TGTGCCAGCAGCTCTATGGACAGGGCTGGCTACACCTTC. The variable domain in full, with the rest retrieved from reference TRBV7-2 and TRBJ1-2, is GAGVSQSPSNKVTEKGKDVELRCDPISGHTALYWYRQSLGQGLEFLIYFQGNSAPDKSGLPSDRFSAERTGGSVSTLTIQRTQQEDSAVYLCASSSMDRAGYTFGSGTRLTVV.

The chain uses TRBV28 and TRBJ1-4; TRBD1 matches 8 bases. This CDR3 contains 15 residues. Unmatched junction bases numbered 11, after V lost 5 bases and J lost 9 bases. Germline lookup yields CDR1 MDHEN and CDR2 SYDVKM. CDR3 amino acids: CASSPVRQGAQKLFF. CDR3 in DNA: TGTGCCAGCAGTCCCGTCCGGCAGGGGGCACAAAAACTGTTTTTT.

The gene calls are TRBV5-1 and TRBJ2-1; D perhaps matches TRBD2 (6 bases). Germline V gives CDR1 SGHRS, CDR2 YFSETQ. V was trimmed by 4 bases and J by 10 bases, leaving 9 bases between them. This CDR3 comprises 11 residues. The CDR3 coding sequence is TGCGCCAGCAGCCCGGGGAGGGAGCAGTTCTTC. Its protein product is CASSPGREQFF.

The chain has TRBV7-2 and TRBJ1-2; TRBD1 is a possible D gene (5 bases). This CDR3 spans 14 amino acids. The germline gives CDR1 SGHTA, CDR2 FQGNSA. V was clipped by 3 bases and J by 1 base, with 9 bases between them. The CDR3 coding sequence is TGTGCCAGCAGCTTCTCAGGGTTTAACTATGGCTACACCTTC. It specifies CASSFSGFNYGYTF.

CDR3 sequence reads: CASSPAGGRFNEQFF. The DNA for the CDR3 is TGTGCCAGCAGCCCAGCGGGAGGGCGCTTCAATGAGCAGTTCTTC. This chain connects TRBV7-2 to TRBJ2-1; 10 positions match TRBD2. CDR1 is SGHTA, CDR2 FQGNSA, per germline. The length of the CDR3 is 15 residues. After removal of 5 bases from V and 6 bases from J, the junction contained 7 bases not matched to a gene.

This clone was detected only once. The chain carries TRBV7-9 and TRBJ1-4, with TRBD1 matching 7 bases. After removal of 9 bases from V and 5 bases from J, the junction contained 6 bases not matched to a gene. This CDR3 comprises 13 residues. The V gene's germline CDR1 is SEHNR and CDR2 FQNEAQ (reference sequence). In nucleotides, the CDR3 is TGTGCCAGTAGGGACAGACGGAATGAAAAACTGTTTTTT. The encoded protein is CASRDRRNEKLFF.

The chain links TRBV19 to TRBJ2-1, with 8 bases fitting TRBD2. The CDR3 extends over 14 amino acids. Germline-derived CDR1 and CDR2 are LNHDA and SQIVND (reference sequence). Trimming at V came to 7 bases and at J to 4 bases, leaving 6 bases not matched to a gene. CDR3 amino acids: CASTGRAPYNEQFF. In nucleotides, the CDR3 is TGTGCCAGTACCGGGAGGGCGCCTTACAATGAGCAGTTCTTC. The full variable domain, completed using reference TRBV19 and TRBJ2-1, is DGGITQSPKYLFRKEGQNVTLSCEQNLNHDAMYWYRQDPGQGLRLIYYSQIVNDFQKGDIAEGYSVSREKKESFPLTVTSAQKNPTAFYLCASTGRAPYNEQFFGPGTRLTVL.

The J gene is TRBJ1-5, the V gene TRBV4-1, with D possibly being TRBD2 (6 bases). The DNA end is a closer match to TRBJ2-3, so the J assignment may be wrong. This CDR3 has 13 amino acids. CDR1 is MGHRA, CDR2 YSYEKL, per germline. The CDR3 bases are TGCGCCAGCAGCCACGGACTCCGGGAGCCCCAGTATTTT. Translating it yields CASSHGLREPQYF.

The chain couples TRBV28 to TRBJ1-2; weak D call: TRBD1 (6 bases). V was cut by 6 bases and J by 4 bases, with 12 bases left in between. CDR3 length: 13 amino acids. Germline CDR1 and CDR2: MDHEN and SYDVKM. DNA of the CDR3: TGTGCCAGCAGCCCAGGGGAGGGCTATGGCTACACCTTC. Encoded protein: CASSPGEGYGYTF.